This T cell receptor beta chain was documented in a study of cytomegalovirus exposure and HLA in healthy donors. This clone occurred a few times. Its target is not known. Overall study results and limits: Some V segments could not be told apart, so they were left out, TRBV6-2 and TRBV6-3 among them. There was a cluster of highly shared sequence variants that was likely a sequencing artifact.

Germline V gene sequence: CDR1 SGDLS, CDR2 YYNGEE. The CDR3 spans 17 residues. The J segment lost 3 bases and the V segment lost 3 bases, leaving 9 bases of the junction unmatched. Use of 60 Vbeta and 13 Jbeta primers characterized the PCR. Generated by immunoSEQ multiplex PCR, the TCRdb table keeps only in-frame clones and is missing some. The table includes 200,000 to 250,000 clones, roughly 91% detected once. The receptor's source is a woman between 18 and 29 years old in good health and CMV-seronegative. The chain uses TRBV9 and TRBJ1-6; 7 nucleotides match TRBD1. Sequenced input: PBMCs. CDR3: CASSDQGEALYNSPLHF. The CDR3, as DNA: TGTGCCAGCAGCGATCAGGGGGAAGCCCTCTATAATTCACCCCTCCACTTT. Using reference TRBV9 and TRBJ1-6 for the parts outside the CDR3, the full variable domain is DSGVTQTPKHLITATGQRVTLRCSPRSGDLSVYWYQQSLDQGLQFLIQYYNGEERAKGNILERFSAQQFPDLHSELNLSSLELGDSALYFCASSDQGEALYNSPLHFGNGTRLTVT.